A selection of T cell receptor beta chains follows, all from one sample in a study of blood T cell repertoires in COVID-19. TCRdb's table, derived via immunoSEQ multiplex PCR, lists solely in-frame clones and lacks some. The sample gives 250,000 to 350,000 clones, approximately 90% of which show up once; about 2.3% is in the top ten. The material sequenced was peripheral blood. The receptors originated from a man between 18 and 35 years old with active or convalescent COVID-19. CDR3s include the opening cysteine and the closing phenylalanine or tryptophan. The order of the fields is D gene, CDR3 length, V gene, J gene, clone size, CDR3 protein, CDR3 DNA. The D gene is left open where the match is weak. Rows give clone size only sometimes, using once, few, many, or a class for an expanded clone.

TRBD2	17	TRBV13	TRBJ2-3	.	CASSLGPREGFTDTQYF	TGTGCCAGCAGCTTAGGCCCCCGGGAGGGTTTCACAGATACGCAGTATTTT
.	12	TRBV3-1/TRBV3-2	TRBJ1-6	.	CASSQWPLPLHF	TGTGCCAGCAGCCAATGGCCCCTCCCCCTCCACTTT
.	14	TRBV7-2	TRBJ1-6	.	CASSSTPGNSPLHF	TGTGCCAGCAGCTCAACCCCGGGGAACTCACCCCTCCACTTT
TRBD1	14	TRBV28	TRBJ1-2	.	CASSLSGGLGGYTF	TGTGCCAGCAGTTTGTCAGGGGGCCTTGGTGGCTACACCTTC
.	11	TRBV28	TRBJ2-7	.	CASRSIYEQYF	TGTGCCAGCAGATCAATCTACGAGCAGTACTTC
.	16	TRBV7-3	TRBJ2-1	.	CASSLSTSVWSHEQFF	TGTGCCAGCAGCTTAAGTACCAGCGTCTGGAGCCATGAGCAGTTCTTC
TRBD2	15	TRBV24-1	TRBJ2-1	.	CATSGLAGAYNEQFF	TGTGCCACCAGCGGACTAGCGGGAGCCTACAATGAGCAGTTCTTC
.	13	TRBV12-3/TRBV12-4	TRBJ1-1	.	CASRDSSNTEAFF	TGTGCCAGCAGGGACAGTTCGAACACTGAAGCTTTCTTT
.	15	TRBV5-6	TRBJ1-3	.	CASSLLRASGNTIYF	TGTGCCAGCAGCTTGTTGAGGGCCTCTGGAAACACCATATATTTT
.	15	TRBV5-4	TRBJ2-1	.	CASSSGFRNENEQFF	TGTGCCAGCAGCAGCGGGTTCCGTAATGAAAATGAGCAGTTCTTC
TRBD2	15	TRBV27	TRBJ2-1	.	CASSMTSGRVNEQFF	TGTGCCAGCAGTATGACTAGCGGGAGGGTTAATGAGCAGTTCTTC
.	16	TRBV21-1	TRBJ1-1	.	CASNPGNDREDTEAFF	TGTGCCAGCAACCCTGGGAATGACAGGGAGGATACTGAAGCTTTCTTT
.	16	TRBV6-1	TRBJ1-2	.	CASSELTGRSNYGYTF	TGTGCCAGCAGTGAGTTAACAGGGCGCTCTAACTATGGCTACACCTTC
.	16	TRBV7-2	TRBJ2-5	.	CASSLVLWSRYETQYF	TGTGCCAGCAGCTTAGTTCTCTGGTCGAGGTACGAGACCCAGTACTTC
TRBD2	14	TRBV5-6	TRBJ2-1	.	CASSTESGSDEQFF	TGTGCCAGCAGCACCGAGAGCGGGAGTGATGAGCAGTTCTTC
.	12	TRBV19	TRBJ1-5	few	CASSTGLAPQHF	TGTGCCAGTAGTACGGGGTTGGCGCCCCAGCATTTT
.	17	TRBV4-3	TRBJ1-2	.	CASSQAGTAGLNYGYTF	TGCGCCAGCAGCCAAGCGGGCACGGCAGGACTTAACTATGGCTACACCTTC
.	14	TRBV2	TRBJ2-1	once	CASKGSSASNEQFF	TGTGCCAGCAAAGGGTCTAGCGCTTCCAATGAGCAGTTCTTC
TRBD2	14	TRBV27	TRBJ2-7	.	CASSLSGGGREQYF	TGTGCCAGCAGTTTATCAGGCGGGGGGAGAGAGCAGTACTTC
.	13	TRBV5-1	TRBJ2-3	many	CASSWHSTDTQYF	TGCGCCAGCAGCTGGCATAGCACAGATACGCAGTATTTT
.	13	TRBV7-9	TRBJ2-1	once	CASSLGLGNEQFF	TGTGCCAGCAGCTTAGGACTCGGCAATGAGCAGTTCTTC
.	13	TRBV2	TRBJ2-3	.	CASPGQSTDTQYF	TGTGCCAGCCCGGGACAAAGCACAGATACGCAGTATTTT
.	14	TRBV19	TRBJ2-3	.	CASSIGLITDTQYF	TGTGCCAGTAGTATAGGGCTGATCACAGATACGCAGTATTTT
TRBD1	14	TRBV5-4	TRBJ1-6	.	CAGNRGGGDSPLHF	TGTGCCGGCAACAGGGGTGGTGGCGATTCACCCCTCCACTTT
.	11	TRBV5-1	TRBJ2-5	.	CASSGEETQYF	TGCGCCAGCAGCGGGGAGGAGACCCAGTACTTC
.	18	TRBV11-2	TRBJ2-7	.	CASSPGVGRRSSNYEQYF	TGTGCCAGCAGCCCTGGGGTAGGCAGGAGGAGTTCTAACTACGAGCAGTACTTC
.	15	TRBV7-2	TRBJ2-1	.	CASSLGPAAGNEQFF	TGTGCCAGCAGCTTAGGCCCCGCGGCTGGCAATGAGCAGTTCTTC
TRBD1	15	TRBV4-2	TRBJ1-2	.	CASSAPDRGQYGYTF	TGTGCCAGCAGCGCCCCGGACAGGGGGCAATATGGCTACACCTTC
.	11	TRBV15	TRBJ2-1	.	CATSSGHEQFF	TGTGCCACGTCCTCAGGGCATGAGCAGTTCTTC
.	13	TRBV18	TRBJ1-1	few	CASSNTRNTEAFF	TGTGCCAGCTCTAACACAAGGAACACTGAAGCTTTCTTT
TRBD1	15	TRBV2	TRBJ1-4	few	CASNGQGAANEKLFF	TGTGCCAGCAACGGACAGGGGGCGGCTAATGAAAAACTGTTTTTT
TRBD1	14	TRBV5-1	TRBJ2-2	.	CASSAWTGSGELFF	TGCGCCAGCAGCGCCTGGACAGGGTCCGGGGAGCTGTTTTTT
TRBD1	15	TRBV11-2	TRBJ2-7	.	CASSFGAGGLYEQYF	TGTGCCAGCAGCTTTGGGGCAGGGGGCCTATACGAGCAGTACTTC
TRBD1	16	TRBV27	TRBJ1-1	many	CARSKSRGPPNTEAFF	TGTGCCAGATCGAAATCCAGGGGGCCTCCGAACACTGAAGCTTTCTTT
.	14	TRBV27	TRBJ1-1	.	CASSFNRGNTEAFF	TGTGCCAGCAGTTTCAATAGGGGGAACACTGAAGCTTTCTTT
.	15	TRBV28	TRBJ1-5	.	CASSPRGGGNQPQHF	TGTGCCAGCAGTCCAAGGGGAGGCGGCAATCAGCCCCAGCATTTT
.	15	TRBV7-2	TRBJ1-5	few	CASSLGWLEGQPQHF	TGTGCCAGCAGCTTAGGGTGGTTGGAGGGGCAGCCCCAGCATTTT
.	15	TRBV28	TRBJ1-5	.	CASSLARGSNQPQHF	TGTGCCAGCAGTTTGGCCAGGGGTAGCAATCAGCCCCAGCATTTT
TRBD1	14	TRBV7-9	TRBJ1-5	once	CASSYGTGNQPQHF	TGTGCCAGCAGCTACGGGACAGGAAATCAGCCCCAGCATTTT
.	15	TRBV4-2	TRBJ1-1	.	CASSQDSRGPTEAFF	TGTGCCAGCAGCCAAGATAGCAGGGGACCCACTGAAGCTTTCTTT
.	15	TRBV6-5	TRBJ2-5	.	CASSYGAGPQETQYF	TGTGCCAGCAGTTACGGGGCGGGACCCCAAGAGACCCAGTACTTC
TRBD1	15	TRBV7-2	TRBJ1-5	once	CASSYYSGGKQPQHF	TGTGCCAGCAGCTATTATTCAGGGGGCAAACAGCCCCAGCATTTT
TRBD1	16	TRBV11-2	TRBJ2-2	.	CASSLGTVANTGELFF	TGTGCCAGCAGCCTCGGGACAGTCGCGAACACCGGGGAGCTGTTTTTT
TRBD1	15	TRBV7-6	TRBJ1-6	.	CASRPPGTGGSPLHF	TGTGCCAGCAGGCCCCCCGGGACAGGGGGATCACCCCTCCACTTT
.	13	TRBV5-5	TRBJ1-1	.	CASSRLRSPEAFF	TGTGCCAGCAGCCGCTTAAGGAGCCCTGAAGCTTTCTTT
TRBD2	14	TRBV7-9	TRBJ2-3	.	CASSSRTSRDTQYF	TGTGCCAGCAGCTCCAGGACTAGCAGAGATACGCAGTATTTT
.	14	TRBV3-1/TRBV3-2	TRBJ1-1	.	CASSQDQALTEAFF	TGTGCCAGCAGCCAAGACCAGGCCTTAACTGAAGCTTTCTTT
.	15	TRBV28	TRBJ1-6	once	CASLRWAGENSPLHF	TGTGCCAGCCTCCGGTGGGCAGGGGAAAATTCACCCCTCCACTTT
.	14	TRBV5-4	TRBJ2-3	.	CASSLQRPTDTQYF	TGTGCCAGCAGCTTGCAGCGGCCCACAGATACGCAGTATTTT
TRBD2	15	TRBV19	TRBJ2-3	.	CASSNLAANVDTQYF	TGTGCCAGTAGTAACCTAGCGGCCAATGTGGATACGCAGTATTTT
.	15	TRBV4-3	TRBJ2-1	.	CASSQGARSYNEQFF	TGCGCCAGCAGCCAAGGGGCCCGCTCCTACAATGAGCAGTTCTTC
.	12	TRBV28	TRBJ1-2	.	CASNPIGYGYTF	TGTGCCAGCAATCCCATCGGGTATGGCTACACCTTC